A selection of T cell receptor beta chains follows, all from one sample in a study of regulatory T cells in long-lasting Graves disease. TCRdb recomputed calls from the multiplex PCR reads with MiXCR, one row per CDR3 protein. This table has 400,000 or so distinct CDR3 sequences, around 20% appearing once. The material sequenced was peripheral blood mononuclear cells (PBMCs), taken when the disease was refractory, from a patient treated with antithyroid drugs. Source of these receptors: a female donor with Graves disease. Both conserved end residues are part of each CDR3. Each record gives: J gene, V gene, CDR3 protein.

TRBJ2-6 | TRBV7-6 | CASSSPLRGGTGANVLTF
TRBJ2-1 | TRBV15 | CATSRDFNYNEQFF
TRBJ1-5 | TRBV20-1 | CSARARLLGLNQPQHF
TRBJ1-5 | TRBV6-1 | CASRTLNQPQHF
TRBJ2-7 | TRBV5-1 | CASSADGYNDEQYF
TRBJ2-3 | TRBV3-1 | CASSQAASGNTDTQYF
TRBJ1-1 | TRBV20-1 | CSAVGQNPEAFF
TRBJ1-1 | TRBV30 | CAWSVPGFPVLWTEAFF
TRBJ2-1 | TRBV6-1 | CASRGQGGGNEQFF
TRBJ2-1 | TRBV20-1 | CSAEARDRGDEQFF
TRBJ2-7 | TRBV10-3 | CAISEHAGTESSYEQYF
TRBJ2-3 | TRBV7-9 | CASSLATSGRDTQYF
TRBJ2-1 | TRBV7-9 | CASRNNNEQFF
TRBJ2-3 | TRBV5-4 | CASSLVTGQDTQYF
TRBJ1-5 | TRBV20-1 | CSARDFNGAGEQPQHF
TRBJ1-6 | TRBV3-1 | CASSPKTVNSPLHF
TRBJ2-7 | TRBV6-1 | CASGGPTYEQYF
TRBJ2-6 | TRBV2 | CASSEGRSGANVLTF
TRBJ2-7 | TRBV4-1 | CASSQESAISSYEQYF
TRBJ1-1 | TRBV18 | CASSPQNLGAANTEAFF
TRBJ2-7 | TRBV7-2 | CASSPRTSGRGEQYF
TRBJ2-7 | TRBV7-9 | CASSFSGSGSREQYF
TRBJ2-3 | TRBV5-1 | CASSLEGRLAGITDTQYF
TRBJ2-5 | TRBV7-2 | CASSLVTGGDETQYF
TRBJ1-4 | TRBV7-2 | CASSLSPGKLFF
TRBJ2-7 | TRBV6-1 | CASSPLGTYEQYF
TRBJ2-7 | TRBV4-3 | CASSQDQRTSYEQYF
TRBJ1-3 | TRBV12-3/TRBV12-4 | CASREPQGLGGNTIYF
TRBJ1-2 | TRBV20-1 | CSASRRGATINYGYTF
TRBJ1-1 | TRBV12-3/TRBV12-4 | CASSLGQGARNTEAFF
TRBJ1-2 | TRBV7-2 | CASSPQGAAGDGYTF
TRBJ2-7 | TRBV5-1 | CASSPRTGDPYEQYF
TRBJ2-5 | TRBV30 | CAWKGGLGETQYF
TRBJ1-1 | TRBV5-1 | CASSPDRIRGEAFF
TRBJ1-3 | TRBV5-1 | CASSVPGDTIYF
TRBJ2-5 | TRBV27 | CASSPRTGGVLQETQYF
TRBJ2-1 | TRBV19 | CASSWDGRDNEQFF
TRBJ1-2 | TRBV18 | CASQTGTGMYGYTF
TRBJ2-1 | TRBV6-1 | CASSVARGPPQNEQFF
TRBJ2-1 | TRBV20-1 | CSASGLAGGPRDEQFF
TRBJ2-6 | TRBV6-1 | CASRSPLSGANVLTF